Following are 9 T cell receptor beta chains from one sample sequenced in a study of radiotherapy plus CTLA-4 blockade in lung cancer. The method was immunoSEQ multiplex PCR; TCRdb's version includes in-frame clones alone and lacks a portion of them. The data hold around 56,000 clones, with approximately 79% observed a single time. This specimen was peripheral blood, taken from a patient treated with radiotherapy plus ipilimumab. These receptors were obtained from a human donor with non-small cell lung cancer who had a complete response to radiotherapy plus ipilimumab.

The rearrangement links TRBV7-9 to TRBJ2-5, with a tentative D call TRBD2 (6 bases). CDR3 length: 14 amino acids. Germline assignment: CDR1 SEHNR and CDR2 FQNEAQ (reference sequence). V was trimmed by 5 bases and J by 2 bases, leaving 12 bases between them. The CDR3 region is CASSPTGLQETQYF. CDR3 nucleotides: TGTGCCAGCAGCCCTACTGGACTACAAGAGACCCAGTACTTC.

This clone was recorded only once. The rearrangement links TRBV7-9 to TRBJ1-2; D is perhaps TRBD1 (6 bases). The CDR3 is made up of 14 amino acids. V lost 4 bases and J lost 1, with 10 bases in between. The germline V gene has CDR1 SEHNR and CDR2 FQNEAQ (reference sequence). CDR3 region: CASSSPRGNYGYTF. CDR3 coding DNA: TGTGCCAGCAGCTCCCCCAGGGGTAACTATGGCTACACCTTC.

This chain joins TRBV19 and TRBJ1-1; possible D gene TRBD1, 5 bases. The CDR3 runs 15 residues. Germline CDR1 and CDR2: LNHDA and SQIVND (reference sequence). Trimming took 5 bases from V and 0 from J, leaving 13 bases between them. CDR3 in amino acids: CASSFTTDLNTEAFF. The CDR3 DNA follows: TGTGCCAGTAGTTTTACGACAGATTTGAACACTGAAGCTTTCTTT.

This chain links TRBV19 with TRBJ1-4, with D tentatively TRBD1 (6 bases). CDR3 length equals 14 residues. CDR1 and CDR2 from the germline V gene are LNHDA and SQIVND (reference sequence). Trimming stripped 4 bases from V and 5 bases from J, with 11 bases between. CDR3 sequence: CASSTGQGNEKLFF. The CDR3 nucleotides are TGTGCCAGTAGTACGGGACAAGGAAATGAAAAACTGTTTTTT.

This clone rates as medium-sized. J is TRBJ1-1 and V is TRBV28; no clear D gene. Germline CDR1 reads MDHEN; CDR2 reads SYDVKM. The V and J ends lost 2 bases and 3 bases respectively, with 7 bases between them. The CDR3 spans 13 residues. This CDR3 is CASSLLRYTEAFF. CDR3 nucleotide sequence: TGTGCCAGCAGTTTACTCCGGTACACTGAAGCTTTCTTT. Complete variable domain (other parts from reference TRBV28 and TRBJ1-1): DVKVTQSSRYLVKRTGEKVFLECVQDMDHENMFWYRQDPGLGLRLIYFSYDVKMKEKGDIPEGYSVSREKKERFSLILESASTNQTSMYLCASSLLRYTEAFFGQGTRLTVV.

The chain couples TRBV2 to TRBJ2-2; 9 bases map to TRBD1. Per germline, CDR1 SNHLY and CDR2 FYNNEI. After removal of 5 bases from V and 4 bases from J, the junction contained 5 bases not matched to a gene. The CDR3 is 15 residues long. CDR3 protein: CASSPGTGPTGELFF. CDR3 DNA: TGTGCCAGCAGTCCCGGGACAGGGCCCACCGGGGAGCTGTTTTTT. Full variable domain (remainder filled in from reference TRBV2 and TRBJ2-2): EPEVTQTPSHQVTQMGQEVILRCVPISNHLYFYWYRQILGQKVEFLVSFYNNEISEKSEIFDDQFSVERPDGSNFTLKIRSTKLEDSAMYFCASSPGTGPTGELFFGEGSRLTVL.

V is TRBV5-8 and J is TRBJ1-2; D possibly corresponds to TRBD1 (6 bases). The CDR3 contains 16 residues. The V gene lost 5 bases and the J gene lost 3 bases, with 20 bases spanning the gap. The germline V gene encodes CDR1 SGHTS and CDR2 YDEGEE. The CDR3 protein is CASSGVGDNSHYGYTF. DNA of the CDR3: TGTGCCAGCAGTGGTGTAGGGGACAATTCTCACTATGGCTACACCTTC.

The CDR3 region is CASSLTGRGLSSQHF. The CDR3, as DNA: TGTGCCAGCAGTTTAACAGGGCGCGGGTTGAGTTCCCAGCATTTT. This chain connects TRBV27 to TRBJ1-5; D is perhaps TRBD1 (6 bases). With 2 bases removed from V and 11 bases from J, the gap between germline ends came to 19 bases. The length of the CDR3 is 15 residues. Germline V gene lookup returns CDR1 MNHEY and CDR2 SMNVEV (reference sequence).

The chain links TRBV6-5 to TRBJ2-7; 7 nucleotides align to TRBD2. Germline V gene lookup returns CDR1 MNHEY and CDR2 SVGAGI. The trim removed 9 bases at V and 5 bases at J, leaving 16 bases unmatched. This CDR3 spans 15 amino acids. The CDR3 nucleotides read TGTGCCAGTTACAGAGCGGGACTCTCGAGCCACGAGCAGTACTTC. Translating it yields CASYRAGLSSHEQYF.